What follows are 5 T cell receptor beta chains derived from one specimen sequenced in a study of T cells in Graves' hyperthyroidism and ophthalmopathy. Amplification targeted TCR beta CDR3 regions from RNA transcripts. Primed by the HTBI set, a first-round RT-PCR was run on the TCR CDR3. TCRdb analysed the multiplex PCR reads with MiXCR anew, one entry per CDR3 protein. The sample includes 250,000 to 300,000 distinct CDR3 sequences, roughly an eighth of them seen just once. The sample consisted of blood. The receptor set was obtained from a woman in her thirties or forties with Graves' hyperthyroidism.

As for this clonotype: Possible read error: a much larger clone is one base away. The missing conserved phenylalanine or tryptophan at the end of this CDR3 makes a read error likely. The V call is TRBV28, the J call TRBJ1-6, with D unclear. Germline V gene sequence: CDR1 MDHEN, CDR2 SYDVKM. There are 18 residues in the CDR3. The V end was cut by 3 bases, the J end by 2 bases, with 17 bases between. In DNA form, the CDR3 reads TGTGCCAGCAGTTTGCACGGCCCTCCATGGACCTATAATTCACCCCTCCACTCT. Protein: CASSLHGPPWTYNSPLHS.

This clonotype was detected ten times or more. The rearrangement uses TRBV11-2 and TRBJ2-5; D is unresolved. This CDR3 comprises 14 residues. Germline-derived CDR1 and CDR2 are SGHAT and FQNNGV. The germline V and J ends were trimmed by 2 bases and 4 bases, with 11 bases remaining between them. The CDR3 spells CASSLRTGRETQYF. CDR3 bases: TGTGCCAGCAGCTTAAGGACCGGTAGAGAGACCCAGTACTTC.

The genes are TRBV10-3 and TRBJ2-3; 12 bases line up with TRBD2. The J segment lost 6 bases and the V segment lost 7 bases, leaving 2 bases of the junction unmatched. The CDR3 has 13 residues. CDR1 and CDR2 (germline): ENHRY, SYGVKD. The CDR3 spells CAINLAGGDTQYF. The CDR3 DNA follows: TGTGCCATCAATCTAGCGGGAGGGGATACGCAGTATTTT.

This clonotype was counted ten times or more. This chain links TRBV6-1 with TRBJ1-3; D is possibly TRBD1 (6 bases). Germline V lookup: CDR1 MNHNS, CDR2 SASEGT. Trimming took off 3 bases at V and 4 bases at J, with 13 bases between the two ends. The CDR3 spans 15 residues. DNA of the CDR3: TGTGCCAGCAGTGACCTGGGAGGGGGAGGAAACACCATATATTTT. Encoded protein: CASSDLGGGGNTIYF.

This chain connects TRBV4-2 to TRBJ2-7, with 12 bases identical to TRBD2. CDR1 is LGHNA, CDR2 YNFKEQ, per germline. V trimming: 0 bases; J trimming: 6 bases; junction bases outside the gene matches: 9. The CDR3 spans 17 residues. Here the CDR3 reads CASSQDGASGRASEQYF. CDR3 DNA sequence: TGTGCCAGCAGCCAAGATGGGGCTAGCGGGAGGGCCTCCGAGCAGTACTTC.